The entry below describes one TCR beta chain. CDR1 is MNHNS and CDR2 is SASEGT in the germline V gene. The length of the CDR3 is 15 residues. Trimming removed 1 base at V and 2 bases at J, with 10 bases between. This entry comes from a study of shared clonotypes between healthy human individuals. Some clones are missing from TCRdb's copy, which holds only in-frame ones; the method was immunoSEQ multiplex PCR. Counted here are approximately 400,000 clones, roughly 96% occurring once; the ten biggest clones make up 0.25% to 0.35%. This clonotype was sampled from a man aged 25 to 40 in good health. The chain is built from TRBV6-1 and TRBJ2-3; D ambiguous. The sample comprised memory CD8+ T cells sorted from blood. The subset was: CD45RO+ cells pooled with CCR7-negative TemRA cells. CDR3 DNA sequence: TGTGCCAGCAGTGAAGACCCCGTCCCCACAGATACGCAGTATTTT. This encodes CASSEDPVPTDTQYF.